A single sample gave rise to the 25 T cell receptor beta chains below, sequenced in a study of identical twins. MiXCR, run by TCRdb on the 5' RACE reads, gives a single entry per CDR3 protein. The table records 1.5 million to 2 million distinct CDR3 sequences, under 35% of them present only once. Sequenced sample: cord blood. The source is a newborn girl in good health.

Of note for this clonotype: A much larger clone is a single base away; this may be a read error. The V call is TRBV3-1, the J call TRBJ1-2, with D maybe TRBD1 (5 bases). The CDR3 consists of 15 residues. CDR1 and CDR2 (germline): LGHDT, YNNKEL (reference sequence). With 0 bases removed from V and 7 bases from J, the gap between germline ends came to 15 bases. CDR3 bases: TGTGCCAGCAGCCAAGATGTGGGGCTCTCGAGTGGCTACACCTTC. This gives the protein CASSQDVGLSSGYTF.

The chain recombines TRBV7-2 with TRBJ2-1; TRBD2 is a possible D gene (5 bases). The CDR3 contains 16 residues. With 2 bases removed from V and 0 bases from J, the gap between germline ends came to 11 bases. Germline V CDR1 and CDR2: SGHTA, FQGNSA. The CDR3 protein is CASSLSDSSSYNEQFF. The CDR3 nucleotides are TGTGCCAGCAGCTTATCGGACTCGAGCTCCTACAATGAGCAGTTCTTC.

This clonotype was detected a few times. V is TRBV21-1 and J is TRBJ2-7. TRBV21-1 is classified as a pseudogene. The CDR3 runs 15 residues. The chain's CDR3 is CASTSNRLDTYEQYF. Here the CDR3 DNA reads TGTGCCAGCACCTCAAACCGGCTGGATACCTACGAGCAGTACTTC.

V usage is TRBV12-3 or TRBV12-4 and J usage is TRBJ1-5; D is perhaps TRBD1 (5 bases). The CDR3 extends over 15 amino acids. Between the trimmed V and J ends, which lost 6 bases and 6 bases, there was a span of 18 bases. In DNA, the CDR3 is TGTGCCAGCAGCTTATTGGGGGAGGGGAGTCAGCCCCAGCATTTT. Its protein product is CASSLLGEGSQPQHF.

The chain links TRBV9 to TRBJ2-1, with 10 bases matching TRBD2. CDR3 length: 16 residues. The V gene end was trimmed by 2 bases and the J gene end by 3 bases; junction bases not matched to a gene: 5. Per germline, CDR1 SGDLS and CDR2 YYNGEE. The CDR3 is CASSVIGTSVYNEQFF. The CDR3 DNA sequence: TGTGCCAGCAGCGTCATCGGGACTAGCGTCTACAATGAGCAGTTCTTC.

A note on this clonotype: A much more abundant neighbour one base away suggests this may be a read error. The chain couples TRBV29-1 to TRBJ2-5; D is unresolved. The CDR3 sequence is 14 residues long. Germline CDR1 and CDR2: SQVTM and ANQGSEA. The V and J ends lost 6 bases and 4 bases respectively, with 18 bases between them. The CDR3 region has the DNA TGCAGCGTCCCCGACGTGGAGTTCCGAGAGACCCAGTACTTC. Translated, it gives CSVPDVEFRETQYF.

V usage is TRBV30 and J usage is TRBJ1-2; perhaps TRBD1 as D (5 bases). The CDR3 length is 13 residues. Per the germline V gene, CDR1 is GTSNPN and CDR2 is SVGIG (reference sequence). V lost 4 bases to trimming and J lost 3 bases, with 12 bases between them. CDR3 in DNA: TGTGCCTGGACTCAACAGGCCTACTATGGCTACACCTTC. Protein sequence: CAWTQQAYYGYTF.

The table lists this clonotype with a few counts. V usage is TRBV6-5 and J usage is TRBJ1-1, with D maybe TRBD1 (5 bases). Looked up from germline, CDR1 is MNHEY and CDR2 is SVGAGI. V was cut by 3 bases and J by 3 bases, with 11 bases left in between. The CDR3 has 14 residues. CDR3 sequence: CASSYSLRDTEAFF. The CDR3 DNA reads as TGTGCCAGCAGTTATAGCCTCAGGGACACTGAAGCTTTCTTT.

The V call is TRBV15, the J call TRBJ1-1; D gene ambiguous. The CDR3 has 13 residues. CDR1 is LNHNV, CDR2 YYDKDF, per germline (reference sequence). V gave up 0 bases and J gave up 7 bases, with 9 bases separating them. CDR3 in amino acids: CATSREEALEAFF. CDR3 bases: TGTGCCACCAGCAGAGAGGAGGCGCTTGAAGCTTTCTTT. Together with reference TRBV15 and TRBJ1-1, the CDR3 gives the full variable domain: DAMVIQNPRYQVTQFGKPVTLSCSQTLNHNVMYWYQQKSSQAPKLLFHYYDKDFNNEADTPDNFQSRRPNTSFCFLDIRSPGLGDTAMYLCATSREEALEAFFGQGTRLTVV.

CDR3 sequence: CASTTSGTTDTQYF. The DNA for the CDR3 is TGTGCCAGCACAACTAGCGGTACCACAGATACGCAGTATTTT. This chain links TRBV6-6 with TRBJ2-3; 8 nucleotides align to TRBD2. The CDR3 totals 14 residues. V was pared by 7 bases and J by 2 bases, with 5 bases of the junction left unmatched. Germline loops: CDR1 MNHNY, CDR2 SVGAGI (reference sequence).

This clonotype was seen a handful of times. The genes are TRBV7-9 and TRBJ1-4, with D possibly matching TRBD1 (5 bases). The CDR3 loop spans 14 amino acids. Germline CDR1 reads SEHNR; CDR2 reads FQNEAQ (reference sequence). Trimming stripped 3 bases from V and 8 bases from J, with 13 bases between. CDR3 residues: CASSFPLKGEKLFF. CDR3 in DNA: TGTGCCAGCAGCTTCCCCCTGAAGGGGGAAAAACTGTTTTTT.

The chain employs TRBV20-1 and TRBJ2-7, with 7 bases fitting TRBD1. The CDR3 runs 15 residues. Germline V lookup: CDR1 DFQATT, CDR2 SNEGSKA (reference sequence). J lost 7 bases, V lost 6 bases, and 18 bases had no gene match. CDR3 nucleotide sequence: TGCAGTGCCTACTCTCTGACAGGGTGGGGGTTGGAGCAGTACTTC. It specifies CSAYSLTGWGLEQYF.

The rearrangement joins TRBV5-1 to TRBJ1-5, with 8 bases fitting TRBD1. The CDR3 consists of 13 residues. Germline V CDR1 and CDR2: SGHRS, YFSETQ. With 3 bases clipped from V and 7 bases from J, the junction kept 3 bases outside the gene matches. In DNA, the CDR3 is TGCGCCAGCAGCTCTCGGACAGGGCAGCCCCAGCATTTT. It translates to CASSSRTGQPQHF.

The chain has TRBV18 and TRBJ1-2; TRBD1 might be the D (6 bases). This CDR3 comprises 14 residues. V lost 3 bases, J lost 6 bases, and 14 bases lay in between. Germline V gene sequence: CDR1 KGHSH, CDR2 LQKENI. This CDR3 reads CASSPTGGENGYTF. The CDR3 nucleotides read TGTGCCAGCTCACCGACAGGAGGGGAAAATGGCTACACCTTC.

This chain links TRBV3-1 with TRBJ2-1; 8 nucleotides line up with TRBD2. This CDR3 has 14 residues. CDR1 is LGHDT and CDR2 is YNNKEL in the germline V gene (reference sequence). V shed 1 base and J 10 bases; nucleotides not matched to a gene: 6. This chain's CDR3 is CASSQVRGGYEQFF. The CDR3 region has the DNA TGTGCCAGCAGCCAAGTTCGGGGGGGCTACGAGCAGTTCTTC.

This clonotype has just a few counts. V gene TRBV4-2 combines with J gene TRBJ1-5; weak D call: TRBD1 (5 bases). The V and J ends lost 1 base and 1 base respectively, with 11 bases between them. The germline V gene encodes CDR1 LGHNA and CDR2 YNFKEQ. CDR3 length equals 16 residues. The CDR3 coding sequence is TGTGCCAGCAGCCAAGTTGCAGGGATGAGCAATCAGCCCCAGCATTTT. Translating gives CASSQVAGMSNQPQHF.

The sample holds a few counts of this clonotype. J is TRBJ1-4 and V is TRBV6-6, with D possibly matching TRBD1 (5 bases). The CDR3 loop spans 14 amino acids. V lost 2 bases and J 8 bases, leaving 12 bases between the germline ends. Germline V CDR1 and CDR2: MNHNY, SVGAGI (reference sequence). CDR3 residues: CASSYRGGEEKLFF. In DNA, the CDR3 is TGTGCCAGCAGTTACCGCGGGGGGGAAGAAAAACTGTTTTTT.

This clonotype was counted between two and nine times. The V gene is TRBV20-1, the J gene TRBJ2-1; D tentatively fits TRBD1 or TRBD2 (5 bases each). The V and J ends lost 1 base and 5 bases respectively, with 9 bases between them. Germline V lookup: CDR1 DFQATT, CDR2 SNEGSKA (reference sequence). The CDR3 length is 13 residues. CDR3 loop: CSARGGADNEQFF. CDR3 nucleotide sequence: TGCAGTGCTAGAGGAGGGGCAGACAATGAGCAGTTCTTC.

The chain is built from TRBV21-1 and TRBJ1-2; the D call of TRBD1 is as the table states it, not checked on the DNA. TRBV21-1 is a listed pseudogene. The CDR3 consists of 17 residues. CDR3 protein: CASSKVSPGTGHYGYTF. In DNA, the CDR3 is TGTGCCAGCAGCAAAGTGAGCCCCGGGACAGGGCACTATGGCTACACCTTC.

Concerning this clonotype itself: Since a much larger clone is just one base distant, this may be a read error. In DNA form, the CDR3 reads TGTGCCAGTAAAGGGACCTATGAGCAGTTCTTC. It translates to CASKGTYEQFF. The V call is TRBV12-3 or TRBV12-4, the J call TRBJ2-1; D may be TRBD1 or TRBD2 (5 bases each). The CDR3 extends over 11 amino acids. The V end was cut by 9 bases, the J end by 8 bases, with 11 bases between.

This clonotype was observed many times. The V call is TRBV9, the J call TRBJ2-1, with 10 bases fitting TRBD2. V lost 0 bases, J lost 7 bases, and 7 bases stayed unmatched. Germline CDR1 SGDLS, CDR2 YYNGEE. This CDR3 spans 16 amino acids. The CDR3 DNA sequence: TGTGCCAGCAGCGTAGTAGCTAGCGGGAGATCAAATGAGCAGTTCTTC. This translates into CASSVVASGRSNEQFF.

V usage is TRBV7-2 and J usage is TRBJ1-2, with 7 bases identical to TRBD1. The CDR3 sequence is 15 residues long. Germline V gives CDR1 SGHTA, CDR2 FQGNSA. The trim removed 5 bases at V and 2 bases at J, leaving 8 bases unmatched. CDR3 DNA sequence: TGTGCCAGCAGCGCCAGGGGGGGTGGGAACTATGGCTACACCTTC. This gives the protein CASSARGGGNYGYTF.

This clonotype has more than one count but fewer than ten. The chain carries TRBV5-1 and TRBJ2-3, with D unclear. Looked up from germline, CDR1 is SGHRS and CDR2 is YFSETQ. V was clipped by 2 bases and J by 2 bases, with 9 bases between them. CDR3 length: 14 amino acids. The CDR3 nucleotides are TGCGCCAGCAGCTTTACACCCCTCACAGATACGCAGTATTTT. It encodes CASSFTPLTDTQYF. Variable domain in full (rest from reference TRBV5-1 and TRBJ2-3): KAGVTQTPRYLIKTRGQQVTLSCSPISGHRSVSWYQQTPGQGLQFLFEYFSETQRNKGNFPGRFSGRQFSNSRSEMNVSTLELGDSALYLCASSFTPLTDTQYFGPGTRLTVL.

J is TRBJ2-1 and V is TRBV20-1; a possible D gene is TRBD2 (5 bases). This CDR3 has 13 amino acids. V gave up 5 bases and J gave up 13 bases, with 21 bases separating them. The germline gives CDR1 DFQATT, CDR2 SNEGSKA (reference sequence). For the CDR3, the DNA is TGCAGTGCTGGAGGTGGGAAACAAGAGACCCAGTTCTTC. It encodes CSAGGGKQETQFF.

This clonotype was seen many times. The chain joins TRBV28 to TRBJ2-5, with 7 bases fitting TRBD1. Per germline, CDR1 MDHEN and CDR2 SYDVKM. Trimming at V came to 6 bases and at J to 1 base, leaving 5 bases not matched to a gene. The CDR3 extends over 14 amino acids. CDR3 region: CASSFQGVQETQYF. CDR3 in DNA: TGTGCCAGCAGCTTCCAGGGGGTCCAAGAGACCCAGTACTTC.